Listed below are T cell receptor beta chains from one sample, sequenced in a study of OX40 agonist ivuxolimab in advanced cancers. Repertoires were generated with immunoSEQ multiplex PCR, while TCRdb's copy carries only in-frame clones and drops some. The sample contains about 39,000 clones, around nine tenths of which appear only once. This material consisted of CD4+ or CD8+ T cells sorted from blood, taken in a trial of the OX40 agonist ivuxolimab. The receptors originated from an adult with an advanced solid tumor such as melanoma, head and neck, liver or kidney cancer. Both conserved end residues are part of each CDR3. Each record gives: clone size, J gene, D gene, V gene, CDR3 DNA, CDR3 protein. The D gene is left open where the match is weak. Some rows mark clone size as missing; the rest say once, few, many or name a class of expanded clone.

>NA|TRBJ2-3|NA|TRBV4-1
TGCGCCAGCAGCCCCGGGACTGGGCGAACGCAGTATTTT
CASSPGTGRTQYF
>NA|TRBJ2-7|NA|TRBV28
TGTGCCAGCAGTTTACAAGAATCAGGCTACGAGCAGTACTTC
CASSLQESGYEQYF
>NA|TRBJ2-3|NA|TRBV18
TGTGCCAGCTCACCACTTATTAGCGAGAGCACAGATACGCAGTATTTT
CASSPLISESTDTQYF
>NA|TRBJ2-7|NA|TRBV30
TGTGCCTTTCTATTCAGGGACGAGCAGTACTTC
CAFLFRDEQYF
>NA|TRBJ2-7|TRBD1|TRBV7-2
TGTGCCAGCAGCCGCGGAACAGGGGGAAATTACGAGCAGTACTTC
CASSRGTGGNYEQYF
>NA|TRBJ2-5|NA|TRBV21-1
TGTGCCAGCACCAAGGGGGGAGAGGCAGTTCGGACTCCTCAAGAGACCCAGTACTTC
CASTKGGEAVRTPQETQYF
>few|TRBJ2-3|NA|TRBV9
TGTGCCAGCAGCCCAGCGATCACAGATACGCAGTATTTT
CASSPAITDTQYF
>NA|TRBJ2-1|TRBD2|TRBV7-9
TGTGCCAGCAGCTTCCTCTCCTACGGACTAGCGGCCTCGGGTGAGCAGTTCTTC
CASSFLSYGLAASGEQFF
>NA|TRBJ2-3|NA|TRBV5-1
TGCGCCAGCAGTTTCGGGACGGCGGCCCCAGATACGCAGTATTTT
CASSFGTAAPDTQYF
>NA|TRBJ2-1|TRBD2|TRBV28
TGTGCCAGCTGGAGGGCTAGCGGGGGTCCAGAGCAGTTCTTC
CASWRASGGPEQFF
>NA|TRBJ2-3|NA|TRBV10-2
TGCGCCAGCAGTGAGTCAACTCCCGACACCCTCGGGGCCACAGATACGCAGTATTTT
CASSESTPDTLGATDTQYF
>NA|TRBJ2-7|TRBD1|TRBV5-6
TGTGCCAGCAGCTTGGGGACAGGCTTCTACGAGCAGTACTTC
CASSLGTGFYEQYF
>NA|TRBJ2-7|NA|TRBV21-1
TGTGCCAGCAGCAAAGCTCCGGGACTAGCGGGAGTTGTGCAACACGAGCAGTACTTC
CASSKAPGLAGVVQHEQYF
>NA|TRBJ2-7|NA|TRBV30
TGTGCCTGGTCCGGGGGACTGACGTACGAGCAGTACTTC
CAWSGGLTYEQYF
>NA|TRBJ2-5|TRBD2|TRBV28
TGTGCCAGCAGTTCAGGACTAGCGGGAAGTGAGCAAGAGACCCAGTACTTC
CASSSGLAGSEQETQYF
>NA|TRBJ1-3|NA|TRBV6-1
TGTGCCAGCAGTGAAATGGGAGCTGGAAACACCATATATTTT
CASSEMGAGNTIYF
>NA|TRBJ2-3|NA|TRBV6-4
TGTGCCAGCAGACTCCCCGGGAGCACAGATACGCAGTATTTT
CASRLPGSTDTQYF
>NA|TRBJ2-7|NA|TRBV6-6
TGTGCCAGCAGTCCGACTAGAAGCTCCTACGAGCAGTACTTC
CASSPTRSSYEQYF
>NA|TRBJ2-7|NA|TRBV30
TGTGCCTGGGGGGGGACATTCTACGAGCAGTACTTC
CAWGGTFYEQYF
>NA|TRBJ2-3|NA|TRBV27
TGTGCCAGCAGTTTTCGGGGCTCTACGCAGTATTTT
CASSFRGSTQYF
>NA|TRBJ2-7|NA|TRBV11-2
TGTGCCAGCAGCGGAGGACATCCACACATCCACGAGCAGTACTTC
CASSGGHPHIHEQYF
>NA|TRBJ2-5|NA|TRBV29-1
NA
CSVGSGTGAYF
>NA|TRBJ2-1|NA|TRBV19
TGTGCCAGTAGTATATCCGGGAGCGGCAATGAGCAGTTCTTC
CASSISGSGNEQFF
>NA|TRBJ1-5|NA|TRBV19
TGTGCCAGTAGTATAGGTACGGATCAGCCCCAGCATTTT
CASSIGTDQPQHF
>NA|TRBJ2-6|NA|TRBV11-2
TGTGCCAGCAGCTTAGATCCCCGCCTCTCTGGGGCCAACGTCCTGACTTTC
CASSLDPRLSGANVLTF
>NA|TRBJ2-3|NA|TRBV6-4
TGTGCCAGCAGTGAAGGGCCCCAAACGGATACGCAGTATTTT
CASSEGPQTDTQYF
>NA|TRBJ2-2|TRBD2|TRBV27
TGTGCCAGCAGTTTATTAGCGGGAGGGACCTTGCAGGAGCTGTTTTTT
CASSLLAGGTLQELFF
>NA|TRBJ2-7|NA|TRBV6-5
TGTGCCAGTTACAGTAGCTACGAGCAGTACTTC
CASYSSYEQYF
>NA|TRBJ2-7|NA|TRBV27
TGTGCCAGCAGTGTCCGGGTACTCTACGAGCAGTACTTC
CASSVRVLYEQYF
>NA|TRBJ2-3|NA|TRBV14
TGTGCCAGCAGCCAACCTAGGGACTATCCAGGGGAAGATACGCAGTATTTT
CASSQPRDYPGEDTQYF
>NA|TRBJ2-7|NA|TRBV2
TGTGCCAGCAGGGCAACTAGCAGGTACGAGCAGTACTTC
CASRATSRYEQYF
>NA|TRBJ2-1|NA|TRBV27
TGTGCCAGCAGCCACATAGGTATCCTCAATGAGCAGTTCTTC
CASSHIGILNEQFF
>NA|TRBJ2-2|NA|TRBV19
TGTGCCAGTAGTATCAGAGTGGCTGTGCGCACCGGGGAGCTGTTTTTT
CASSIRVAVRTGELFF
>NA|TRBJ2-7|TRBD2|TRBV27
TGTGCCAGCAGTCCCAATAACGGGAGGGAGCAGTACTTC
CASSPNNGREQYF
>NA|TRBJ2-3|NA|TRBV30
TGTGCCTGGACCACAGGCGGGGGACAAGATACGCAGTATTTT
CAWTTGGGQDTQYF
>NA|TRBJ2-1|NA|TRBV11-2
TGTGCCAGCAGCTTAGAATGGGGCAATGAGCAGTTCTTC
CASSLEWGNEQFF
>NA|TRBJ2-1|NA|TRBV19
TGTGCCAGTAGTATAGCCCCCTCTAATGAGCAGTTCTTC
CASSIAPSNEQFF
>NA|TRBJ1-5|NA|TRBV27
TGTGCCAGCAGCATAAGGGAGACTCAGCCCCAGCATTTT
CASSIRETQPQHF
>NA|TRBJ2-2|NA|TRBV19
TGTGCCAGTAGTACAGGGACGAACACCGGGGAGCTGTTTTTT
CASSTGTNTGELFF
>NA|TRBJ1-1|NA|TRBV6-5
TGTGCCAGCAGTCCTCGACAGATGAACACTGAAGCTTTCTTT
CASSPRQMNTEAFF
>NA|TRBJ2-5|NA|TRBV7-9
TGTGCCAGCAGCTTAGGGGGCAGTTCCCGGGAGACCCAGTACTTC
CASSLGGSSRETQYF
>NA|TRBJ1-5|NA|TRBV6-6
TGTGCCAGCATCAGATTTACTAGCGGGAATCAGCCCCAGCATTTT
CASIRFTSGNQPQHF
>NA|TRBJ2-7|NA|TRBV27
TGTGCCAGCAGCCCTCGATCGGGCGAGCAGTACTTC
CASSPRSGEQYF
>NA|TRBJ2-7|TRBD2|TRBV10-3
TGTGCCATCAGTTCTAGCGGGAGGGCCTACGAGCAGTACTTC
CAISSSGRAYEQYF
>few|TRBJ1-5|NA|TRBV7-9
TGTGCCAGCAGCACTTCACTTAATCAGCCCCAGCATTTT
CASSTSLNQPQHF
>NA|TRBJ2-7|TRBD2|TRBV28
TGTGCCAGCAGTCAGCGACTAGCGCCTACCTACGAGCAGTACTTC
CASSQRLAPTYEQYF
>NA|TRBJ2-3|NA|TRBV5-1
TGCGCCAGCAGCTTGGAGGGACTGCCCACAGATACGCAGTATTTT
CASSLEGLPTDTQYF
>NA|TRBJ1-2|NA|TRBV30
TGTGCCTGGAGTGTGTCCGGGGCGGGAGGCTACACCTTC
CAWSVSGAGGYTF
>NA|TRBJ2-5|TRBD1|TRBV7-9
TGTGCCCAGACAGGGGGCGAAGCGGAGACCCAGTACTTC
CAQTGGEAETQYF
>NA|TRBJ2-7|TRBD1|TRBV28
TGTGCCAGCAGTTTATGGTCCGGGACAGGGGCCTACGAGCAGTACTTC
CASSLWSGTGAYEQYF
>NA|TRBJ2-2|NA|TRBV4-3
TGCGCCAGCAGCCAAGAGGATACAGGGACTAACACCGGGGAGCTGTTTTTT
CASSQEDTGTNTGELFF
>NA|TRBJ1-1|TRBD1|TRBV19
TGTGCCAGTAGTCAGGGGGTTAACACTGAAGCTTTCTTT
CASSQGVNTEAFF
>NA|TRBJ2-2|NA|TRBV5-1
TGCGCCAGCAGCCCCGCAGGTGGGATCGGTATGTTGTCCGGGGAGCTGTTTTTT
CASSPAGGIGMLSGELFF
>NA|TRBJ2-7|NA|TRBV7-9
TGTGCCAGCAGCTTAGGGGGATCCGGCGAGCAGTACTTC
CASSLGGSGEQYF
>NA|TRBJ2-7|NA|TRBV7-9
TGTGCCAGCAGCTTCCCGGCGCACTCCTACGAGCAGTACTTC
CASSFPAHSYEQYF
>NA|TRBJ2-2|NA|TRBV7-6
TGTGCCAGCAGCTCTCTAGCATCCGGGGAGCTGTTTTTT
CASSSLASGELFF